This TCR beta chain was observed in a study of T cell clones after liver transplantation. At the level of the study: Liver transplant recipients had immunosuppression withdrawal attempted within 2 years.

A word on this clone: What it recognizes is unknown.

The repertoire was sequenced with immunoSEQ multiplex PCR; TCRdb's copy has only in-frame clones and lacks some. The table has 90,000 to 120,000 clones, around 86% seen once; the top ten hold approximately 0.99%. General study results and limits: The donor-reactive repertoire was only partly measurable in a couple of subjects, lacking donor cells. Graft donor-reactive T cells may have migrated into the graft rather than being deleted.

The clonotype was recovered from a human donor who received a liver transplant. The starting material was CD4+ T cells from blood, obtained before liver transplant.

CDR3 DNA: TGTGCCAGCAGCCGACTAGCGGGAGGGGTTGAGCAGTTCTTC. Translated: CASSRLAGGVEQFF. The J gene is TRBJ2-1, the V gene TRBV11-2, with 14 nucleotides matching TRBD2. The CDR3 contains 14 residues. The trim removed 5 bases at V and 9 bases at J, leaving 3 bases unmatched. Germline CDR1 reads SGHAT; CDR2 reads FQNNGV.